This is a list of T cell receptor beta chains from one sample in a study of blood T cell repertoires in COVID-19. Only in-frame clones appear in the TCRdb table, and some are missing; sequencing was by immunoSEQ multiplex PCR. Of about 480,000 clones in the sample, approximately 86% were seen once. The sample was PBMCs or T cells enriched from blood (not recorded which). The receptors derive from a woman in her sixties or seventies who had recovered from COVID-19. Both conserved end residues are part of each CDR3. D genes are given only for firm matches. Clone size is shown for a subset of rows, as once, few, many or a class of expanded clone.

v_call	d_call	j_call	clone_size	cdr3_nt	cdr3_aa
TRBV5-1	TRBD1	TRBJ2-2	NA	TGCGCCAGCAGGCCAGGGGGCAGCACCGGGGAGCTGTTTTTT	CASRPGGSTGELFF
TRBV10-3	TRBD1	TRBJ2-3	once	TGTGCCATCAGTGAGTTGGGGACAGGGACAGATACGCAGTATTTT	CAISELGTGTDTQYF
TRBV7-2	NA	TRBJ1-6	NA	TGTGCCAGCAGCTTAGCGGGGGACAAGAATTCACCCCTCCACTTT	CASSLAGDKNSPLHF
TRBV5-1	NA	TRBJ2-1	NA	TGCGCCAGCACCCAGGGTTCGCGTAACTCCTACAATGAGCAGTTCTTC	CASTQGSRNSYNEQFF
TRBV6-2/TRBV6-3	TRBD2	TRBJ2-1	NA	TGTGCCAGCAGTCTTAGCGGGGGGGGCTACAATGAGCAGTTCTTC	CASSLSGGGYNEQFF
TRBV19	TRBD1	TRBJ1-5	NA	TGTGCCAGTAGTATGGGGACAGGCAATCAGCCCCAGCATTTT	CASSMGTGNQPQHF
TRBV6-5	NA	TRBJ1-1	NA	TGTGCCAGCAGTCCTTACTACACTGAAGCTTTCTTT	CASSPYYTEAFF
TRBV5-4	TRBD1	TRBJ2-1	few	TGTGCCAGCAGCTTAGACAGGGGCCGCTACAATGAGCAGTTCTTC	CASSLDRGRYNEQFF
TRBV7-8	TRBD1	TRBJ2-3	NA	TGTGCCAGCAGCTCGTACAGGGGGCATAGCACAGATACGCAGTATTTT	CASSSYRGHSTDTQYF
TRBV2	TRBD2	TRBJ2-1	NA	TGTGCCAGCAGTCGCAGCGGGGGGGCTCCCGTCTCTGGGCAGTTCTTC	CASSRSGGAPVSGQFF
TRBV19	TRBD1	TRBJ1-1	once	TGTGCCAGTACCGATCCGGGCAGGGGGAGAGTTGAAGCTTTCTTT	CASTDPGRGRVEAFF
TRBV18	TRBD1	TRBJ1-1	NA	TGTGCCAGCTCACCGGACAGGGGGACTGAAGCTTTCTTT	CASSPDRGTEAFF
TRBV4-2	NA	TRBJ1-1	NA	TGTGCCAGCAGCCAAGATGTGGGCTTCACTGAAGCTTTCTTT	CASSQDVGFTEAFF
TRBV6-1	NA	TRBJ1-5	NA	TGTGCCAGCAGTGAAGGGGCAGGGGAAGGCAATCAGCCCCAGCATTTT	CASSEGAGEGNQPQHF
TRBV29-1	TRBD1	TRBJ2-3	NA	TGCAGCGTTGACCGCTGGGACAGCAGCACAGATACGCAGTATTTT	CSVDRWDSSTDTQYF
TRBV5-4	TRBD1	TRBJ1-3	NA	TGTGCCAGCAGCAACCGGGACAGGGCCGCGAACACCATATATTTT	CASSNRDRAANTIYF
TRBV9	TRBD1	TRBJ2-3	NA	TGTGCCAGCAGCGCCAGACAGGGAACAGATACGCAGTATTTT	CASSARQGTDTQYF
TRBV28	TRBD1	TRBJ1-2	NA	TGTGCCAGCACCACCCGGGACAGGGGTTCCCGAACCTTC	CASTTRDRGSRTF
TRBV6-2/TRBV6-3	NA	TRBJ2-7	NA	TGTGCCAGCAGTTACAGGAGCTCCTACGAGCAGTACTTC	CASSYRSSYEQYF
TRBV27	NA	TRBJ2-4	once	TGTGCCAGCAGTCCTAGGGGGACCCTTGCAACCAAAAACATTCAGTACTTC	CASSPRGTLATKNIQYF
TRBV7-9	NA	TRBJ1-2	NA	TGTGCCAGCAGCTCTGAGACAGGTCTATATGGCTACACCTTC	CASSSETGLYGYTF
TRBV2	NA	TRBJ1-1	NA	TGTGCCAGCAGTCCGACCGGGGGGGGTTACACTGAAGCTTTCTTT	CASSPTGGGYTEAFF
TRBV18	NA	TRBJ1-4	NA	TGTGCCAGCTCACCATACAGGGCACCCAATGAAAAACTGTTTTTT	CASSPYRAPNEKLFF
TRBV5-1	TRBD2	TRBJ2-1	NA	TGCGCCAGCAGCTTGGTCTTAGCGGGTGAGCAGTTCTTC	CASSLVLAGEQFF
TRBV27	NA	TRBJ2-1	NA	TGTGCCAGCAGTCCCCGACTATTCAGCTCCTACAATGAGCAGTTCTTC	CASSPRLFSSYNEQFF
TRBV4-2	TRBD2	TRBJ2-2	NA	TGTGCCAGCAGCCAAGTGGGACTAGCGAACACCGGGGAGCTGTTTTTT	CASSQVGLANTGELFF
TRBV24-1	NA	TRBJ2-1	NA	TGTGCCACCAGCCTAGGCGGACTCTCCTACAATGAGCAGTTCTTC	CATSLGGLSYNEQFF
TRBV7-6	NA	TRBJ1-1	NA	TGTGCCAGCAGCTTAGGGGCCCTGTCAGGGGAAGCTTTCTTT	CASSLGALSGEAFF
TRBV3-1/TRBV3-2	NA	TRBJ1-5	NA	TGTGCCAGCAGCCATTCAGGGGCAGGGCAGCCCCAGCATTTT	CASSHSGAGQPQHF
TRBV27	TRBD1	TRBJ2-2	NA	TGTGCCAGCAAAACGACAGGGACCGGGGAGCTGTTTTTT	CASKTTGTGELFF
TRBV5-4	NA	TRBJ2-1	NA	TGTGCCAGCAGCTTGGATCTAGCTTACAATGAGCAGTTCTTC	CASSLDLAYNEQFF
TRBV11-2	NA	TRBJ2-7	NA	TGTGCCAGCAGCTTTGGCGTGGGGCCCACCTACGAGCAGTACTTC	CASSFGVGPTYEQYF
TRBV12-3/TRBV12-4	NA	TRBJ1-1	NA	TGTGCCAGCAGGTCAGGGTCTGAAGCTTTCTTT	CASRSGSEAFF
TRBV28	NA	TRBJ2-1	NA	TGTGCCAGCAGTTTGTCCCCTGAGTACAATGAGCAGTTCTTC	CASSLSPEYNEQFF
TRBV27	NA	TRBJ2-6	NA	TGTGCCAGCAAGGGGTATGGGGCCAACGTCCTGACTTTC	CASKGYGANVLTF
TRBV19	NA	TRBJ1-6	NA	TGTGCCAGTAGGGGGGAGGAGGCTCGGTATTCACCCCTCCACTTT	CASRGEEARYSPLHF
TRBV6-5	TRBD1	TRBJ1-2	NA	TGTGCCAGCAGGGAGGGGGCGGACTATGGCTACACCTTC	CASREGADYGYTF
TRBV21-1	NA	TRBJ2-3	NA	TGTGCCAGCAGCAAAGTTGAGGAAAGTAAAGGGGACTTGGGCACAGATACGCAGTATTTT	CASSKVEESKGDLGTDTQYF
TRBV2	NA	TRBJ2-1	NA	TGTGCCAGCATCCCCGCCCCGGCAGGGTGGGTTGAGCAGTTCTTC	CASIPAPAGWVEQFF
TRBV6-5	NA	TRBJ2-7	few	TGTGCCAGCAGTTACTCGGACACCTCCTACGAGCAGTACTTC	CASSYSDTSYEQYF
TRBV7-2	NA	TRBJ1-2	NA	TGTGCCAGCAGCTTAGACGGCGCAGGGTCCTATGGCTACACCTTC	CASSLDGAGSYGYTF
TRBV3-1/TRBV3-2	NA	TRBJ1-5	NA	TGTGCCAGCAGCCCTACGCGGGGTGGCAATCAGCCCCAGCATTTT	CASSPTRGGNQPQHF
TRBV10-1	NA	TRBJ2-5	NA	TGCGCCAGCAGTGAGTCGCCAGGAGGGGCCCAGTACTTC	CASSESPGGAQYF
TRBV2	NA	TRBJ1-5	NA	TGTGCCAGCAGCGGCACCAGCGGGGGCGATCAGCCCCAGCATTTT	CASSGTSGGDQPQHF
TRBV5-1	NA	TRBJ2-1	NA	TGCGCCAGCAGCTTGGTTATCAGGGACAATGAGCAGTTCTTC	CASSLVIRDNEQFF
TRBV9	NA	TRBJ2-1	NA	TGTGCCAGCAGCGTCACAGGCTATGAGCAGTTCTTC	CASSVTGYEQFF
TRBV19	NA	TRBJ2-3	NA	TGTGCCAGTAGTCGACCGACTGTTACTAGCACAGATACGCAGTATTTT	CASSRPTVTSTDTQYF
TRBV5-1	TRBD2	TRBJ2-1	once	TGCGCCAGCAGCTCTCCGACTAGCGGGGGACCCTTATACAATGAGCAGTTCTTC	CASSSPTSGGPLYNEQFF
TRBV27	NA	TRBJ1-5	NA	TGTGCCAGCAGTTTATTGGCAGGGAAGTATCAGCCCCAGCATTTT	CASSLLAGKYQPQHF
TRBV9	TRBD1	TRBJ1-2	NA	TGTGCCAGCAGCTCGACGGAGGGGGCGCGGGGCTACACCTTC	CASSSTEGARGYTF
TRBV6-7	TRBD1	TRBJ1-4	NA	TGTGCCAGCAGTGTTGGACAGGGGCCCTCAACTAATGAAAAACTGTTTTTT	CASSVGQGPSTNEKLFF